Below are 32 T cell receptor beta chains sequenced from a single sample in a study of T-cell memory formation after mild COVID-19. TCRdb processed the 5' RACE reads anew with MiXCR; each CDR3 protein has one entry. The sample records approximately 500,000 distinct CDR3 sequences, approximately 25% being singletons. Sequenced material: PBMCs or a T cell subset sorted from them (not recorded which). Every receptor here comes from an adult woman who had mild COVID-19 (a few samples of this study predate the infection). Cell type and time point are not known.

Here the CDR3 DNA reads TGTGCCAGCCTGGGGGGCTGGAACACTGAAGCTTTCTTT. Protein: CASLGGWNTEAFF. This chain connects TRBV12-3 or TRBV12-4 to TRBJ1-1, with D possibly matching TRBD1 (6 bases). The CDR3 is 13 residues long. The ends were cut back, 8 bases at V and 1 base at J, with 11 bases in the middle.

This clonotype has just a few counts. This chain uses TRBV5-1 with TRBJ2-1; the match to TRBD2 covers 9 bases. The CDR3 consists of 15 residues. Losses at the gene ends were 0 bases for V and 5 bases for J; bases not matched to a gene: 3. Per germline, CDR1 SGHRS and CDR2 YFSETQ. CDR3 in amino acids: CASSLGPSGDNEQFF. The CDR3 bases are TGCGCCAGCAGCTTGGGCCCTAGCGGGGACAATGAGCAGTTCTTC.

The chain uses TRBV5-1 and TRBJ2-1; the match to TRBD1 covers 8 bases. The germline CDR1 and CDR2 sequences are SGHRS and YFSETQ. The CDR3 consists of 14 residues. Trimming took 4 bases from V and 9 from J; bases not matched to a gene: 9. For the CDR3, the DNA is TGCGCCAGCAGCGAGGGGACAGGTCTAGGTGAGCAGTTCTTC. Protein: CASSEGTGLGEQFF.

This clonotype was picked up a small number of times. The rearrangement uses TRBV2 and TRBJ2-7, with 7 bases fitting TRBD1. Per germline, CDR1 SNHLY and CDR2 FYNNEI. V lost 4 bases and J lost 4; bases outside the gene matches: 7. The CDR3 length is 14 residues. CDR3 in DNA: TGTGCCAGCAGTGTAGTAGGGACAGAGTACGAGCAGTACTTC. Residues: CASSVVGTEYEQYF.

The chain has TRBV20-1 and TRBJ1-1; D unclear. Trimming took 3 bases from V and 2 from J, leaving 7 bases between them. There are 12 residues in the CDR3. Germline V gene data show CDR1 as DFQATT and CDR2 as SNEGSKA (reference sequence). This CDR3 reads CSASNGNTEAFF. As DNA, the CDR3 is TGCAGTGCTAGTAACGGCAACACTGAAGCTTTCTTT.

The chain carries TRBV15 and TRBJ1-1; D is uncertain. The CDR3 has 15 residues. Looked up from germline, CDR1 is LNHNV and CDR2 is YYDKDF (reference sequence). Between the trimmed V and J ends, which lost 3 bases and 1 base, there was a span of 12 bases. The CDR3 protein is CATSRPLGRNTEAFF. For the CDR3, the DNA is TGTGCCACCAGCAGGCCCTTGGGTCGGAACACTGAAGCTTTCTTT. Complete variable domain (other parts from reference TRBV15 and TRBJ1-1): DAMVIQNPRYQVTQFGKPVTLSCSQTLNHNVMYWYQQKSSQAPKLLFHYYDKDFNNEADTPDNFQSRRPNTSFCFLDIRSPGLGDTAMYLCATSRPLGRNTEAFFGQGTRLTVV.

The V and J genes are TRBV5-1 and TRBJ2-5, with TRBD2 as a possible D gene (6 bases). This CDR3 is built from 15 residues. Germline lookup yields CDR1 SGHRS and CDR2 YFSETQ. V lost 0 bases, J lost 0 bases, and 9 bases lay in between. CDR3 coding DNA: TGCGCCAGCAGCTTGGAGGGGAGGTACCAAGAGACCCAGTACTTC. It encodes CASSLEGRYQETQYF.

The V gene is TRBV6-5, the J gene TRBJ2-7; D is possibly TRBD2 (6 bases). The CDR3 is 15 residues long. Germline assignment: CDR1 MNHEY and CDR2 SVGAGI. V lost 0 bases, J lost 4 bases, and 13 bases lay in between. The CDR3 DNA reads as TGTGCCAGCAGTTACTCGAGGGTGGGAGGTTACGAGCAGTACTTC. Translation: CASSYSRVGGYEQYF.

This chain uses TRBV7-6 with TRBJ2-1, with D maybe TRBD1 (5 bases). The CDR3 totals 13 residues. The germline CDR1 and CDR2 sequences are SGHVS and FNYEAQ. Trimming pared 1 base from V and 14 bases from J, leaving 15 bases between. The CDR3 DNA follows: TGTGCCAGCAGCTTAGAATCCACTAAGGACAAGTTCTTC. Translation gives CASSLESTKDKFF.

CDR3 in amino acids: CASSSTGGYSYNEQFF. CDR3 nucleotides: TGTGCCAGCAGCTCTACAGGGGGCTACTCCTACAATGAGCAGTTCTTC. This rearrangement joins TRBV3-1 to TRBJ2-1; 9 nucleotides align to TRBD1. J was trimmed by 0 bases and V by 5 bases; bases with no gene match: 5. The germline CDR1 and CDR2 sequences are LGHDT and YNNKEL (reference sequence). The CDR3 runs to 16 residues.

This clonotype was seen more than once but under ten times. The rearrangement joins TRBV24-1 to TRBJ2-3; 9 bases align to TRBD2. The length of the CDR3 is 16 residues. The J segment lost 4 bases and the V segment lost 3 bases, leaving 7 bases of the junction unmatched. CDR1 is KGHDR, CDR2 SFDVKD, per germline. CDR3 bases: TGTGCCACCAGTGATCCCGCGGGGGGGCCTTCAGATACGCAGTATTTT. Its protein product is CATSDPAGGPSDTQYF.

This chain joins TRBV6-6 and TRBJ2-1, with D possibly matching TRBD1 (6 bases). Germline CDR1 is MNHNY and CDR2 is SVGAGI (reference sequence). The CDR3 has 16 amino acids. Trimming took off 6 bases at V and 4 bases at J, with 19 bases between the two ends. Here the CDR3 DNA reads TGTGCCAGCAGCAATGAAAAGACAGGCCCATACAATGAGCAGTTCTTC. Amino acids: CASSNEKTGPYNEQFF.

The genes are TRBV7-7 and TRBJ2-1, with D perhaps matching TRBD1 (6 bases). The germline V gene has CDR1 SSHAT and CDR2 FNYEAQ (reference sequence). The V and J ends lost 3 bases and 2 bases respectively, with 11 bases between them. The CDR3 is 15 amino acids. CDR3 amino acids: CASSFSQGTYNEQFF. CDR3 in DNA: TGTGCCAGCAGCTTTAGTCAGGGGACCTACAATGAGCAGTTCTTC.

The chain joins TRBV11-2 to TRBJ2-3; 7 nucleotides agree with TRBD1. CDR1 and CDR2 (germline): SGHAT, FQNNGV. The CDR3 runs 14 residues. J lost 5 bases, V lost 3 bases, and 5 bases had no gene match. This CDR3 reads CASSFYPGGDTQYF. CDR3 nucleotides: TGTGCCAGCAGCTTTTATCCAGGGGGAGATACGCAGTATTTT.

This chain links TRBV12-3 or TRBV12-4 with TRBJ1-2, with 7 bases that match TRBD1. This CDR3 spans 12 amino acids. Trimming took 8 bases from V and 7 from J; bases not matched to a gene: 7. The CDR3: CASCRGLAGYTF. DNA for the CDR3: TGTGCCAGCTGTAGGGGGCTGGCTGGCTACACCTTC.

The chain couples TRBV5-1 to TRBJ1-1; 10 nucleotides agree with TRBD1. V was pared by 4 bases and J by 5 bases, with 5 bases of the junction left unmatched. The CDR3 is made up of 14 amino acids. CDR1 SGHRS and CDR2 YFSETQ come from the germline V gene. The CDR3 reads CASSGGTGVTEAFF. The CDR3 DNA reads TGCGCCAGCAGCGGCGGGACAGGGGTGACTGAAGCTTTCTTT.

This chain joins TRBV10-2 and TRBJ1-5; D might be TRBD1 (6 bases). The V end was cut by 8 bases, the J end by 5 bases, with 10 bases between. Germline V CDR1 and CDR2: WSHSY, SAAADI. The CDR3 runs 12 residues. The CDR3: CASGPGDQPQHF. CDR3 DNA sequence: TGCGCCAGCGGACCAGGGGATCAGCCCCAGCATTTT.

This clonotype turned up a few times. The chain uses TRBV5-1 and TRBJ2-1, with 9 bases lining up with TRBD2. V was pared by 2 bases and J by 0 bases, with 0 bases of the junction left unmatched. The CDR3 consists of 15 residues. CDR1 and CDR2 (germline): SGHRS, YFSETQ. DNA of the CDR3: TGCGCCAGCAGCTTTAGCGGGGGCTCCTACAATGAGCAGTTCTTC. Translated: CASSFSGGSYNEQFF.

The chain uses TRBV11-2 and TRBJ2-1; unclear D gene. Germline CDR1 is SGHAT and CDR2 is FQNNGV. Trimming removed 4 bases at V and 5 bases at J, with 12 bases between. The CDR3 runs 14 residues. CDR3 protein: CASSSPYLNNEQFF. The DNA of the CDR3 is TGTGCCAGCAGCTCGCCTTATCTTAACAATGAGCAGTTCTTC.

This clonotype has a handful of counts. CDR3 DNA sequence: TGCAGTGCACAATTAGGGGGATACTACACCTTC. Protein product: CSAQLGGYYTF. The J gene is TRBJ1-2, the V gene TRBV20-1; a possible D gene is TRBD1 (6 bases). This CDR3 is built from 11 residues. The V end lost 6 bases, the J end lost 10 bases, and 15 bases lay between the germline ends. CDR1 DFQATT and CDR2 SNEGSKA come from the germline V gene (reference sequence).

The chain recombines TRBV11-2 with TRBJ2-1; 8 nucleotides line up with TRBD2. This CDR3 has 17 residues. V shed 6 bases and J 0 bases; nucleotides not matched to a gene: 10. Germline V lookup: CDR1 SGHAT, CDR2 FQNNGV. CDR3 region: CASRSRSGISSYNEQFF. As DNA, the CDR3 is TGTGCCAGCAGATCTCGTAGCGGGATCAGCTCCTACAATGAGCAGTTCTTC.

This clonotype was observed a handful of times. CDR3 sequence: CSVSTGQTTDTQYF. CDR3 nucleotides: TGCAGCGTTTCTACGGGACAAACCACAGATACGCAGTATTTT. V gene TRBV29-1 combines with J gene TRBJ2-3; maybe TRBD1 (6 bases). Trimming pared 5 bases from V and 2 bases from J, leaving 14 bases between. The CDR3 extends over 14 amino acids. Per germline, CDR1 SQVTM and CDR2 ANQGSEA.

This clonotype was counted a few times. The rearrangement uses TRBV5-4 and TRBJ2-1; TRBD2 aligns across 7 bases. Trimming at V came to 0 bases and at J to 1 base, leaving 7 bases not matched to a gene. The CDR3 totals 17 residues. CDR1 and CDR2 (germline): SGHNT, YYREEE (reference sequence). The CDR3 spells CASSLEGGRVSYNEQFF. CDR3 nucleotides: TGTGCCAGCAGCTTGGAGGGCGGGAGAGTATCCTACAATGAGCAGTTCTTC.

The chain recombines TRBV4-2 with TRBJ1-3; perhaps TRBD1 as D (6 bases). The CDR3 runs to 15 residues. Germline V lookup: CDR1 LGHNA, CDR2 YNFKEQ. The V end lost 8 bases, the J end lost 3 bases, and 17 bases lay between the germline ends. Here the CDR3 reads CASRSGGINGNTIYF. In DNA form, the CDR3 reads TGTGCCAGCCGAAGTGGGGGCATTAATGGAAACACCATATATTTT.

This rearrangement joins TRBV29-1 to TRBJ2-7, with 7 bases lining up with TRBD2. V gave up 3 bases and J gave up 1 base; unmatched junction bases: 6. CDR3 length equals 14 residues. Per germline, CDR1 SQVTM and CDR2 ANQGSEA. CDR3 region: CSVDGSGGSYEQYF. The CDR3 DNA follows: TGCAGCGTTGATGGGTCCGGGGGGTCCTACGAGCAGTACTTC.

This clonotype has only a few counts. The chain is built from TRBV7-6 and TRBJ2-1; TRBD1 matches at 7 bases. The V segment lost 1 base and the J segment 4 bases; nucleotides outside the gene matches: 4. CDR1 and CDR2 from the germline V gene are SGHVS and FNYEAQ. CDR3 length: 15 amino acids. DNA of the CDR3: TGTGCCAGCAGCTTAGAGGGGGCTCCGTACAATGAGCAGTTCTTC. Translated, it gives CASSLEGAPYNEQFF.

In its sample, this clonotype was seen a few times. DNA of the CDR3: TGCAGTGCTAGGACAGGGAACGAGCAGTACTTC. It specifies CSARTGNEQYF. The rearrangement uses TRBV20-1 and TRBJ2-7, with 7 bases lining up with TRBD1. The CDR3 is 11 amino acids. Per germline, CDR1 DFQATT and CDR2 SNEGSKA (reference sequence). After removal of 3 bases from V and 5 bases from J, the junction contained 1 base not matched to a gene.

This clonotype appeared many times. V usage is TRBV9 and J usage is TRBJ2-2; TRBD2 aligns across 9 bases. V trimming: 4 bases; J trimming: 5 bases; junction bases outside the gene matches: 6. CDR1 and CDR2 (germline): SGDLS, YYNGEE. The CDR3 length is 15 residues. The CDR3 protein is CASSPAGGGTGELFF. As DNA, the CDR3 is TGTGCCAGCAGCCCAGCGGGAGGCGGTACCGGGGAGCTGTTTTTT.

This chain links TRBV7-8 with TRBJ2-2; D perhaps matches TRBD2 (6 bases). Germline CDR1 reads SGHVS; CDR2 reads FQNEAQ. The ends were cut back, 5 bases at V and 2 bases at J, with 24 bases in the middle. The CDR3 sequence is 19 residues long. The CDR3 nucleotides read TGTGCCAGCAGCCCCTATCGGGGGTTCGATCTCATAAACACCGGGGAGCTGTTTTTT. The encoded protein is CASSPYRGFDLINTGELFF.

The chain uses TRBV20-1 and TRBJ1-2; D is unclear. Germline V CDR1 and CDR2: DFQATT, SNEGSKA (reference sequence). This CDR3 comprises 13 residues. The chain's CDR3 is CRARPPSVGGYTF. CDR3 DNA sequence: TGCAGGGCGAGGCCCCCCTCGGTAGGCGGCTACACCTTC.

This clonotype was counted at least ten times. The chain recombines TRBV5-1 with TRBJ2-1, with 14 bases lining up with TRBD2. The CDR3 totals 16 residues. V lost 0 bases to trimming and J lost 6 bases; unmatched junction nucleotides: 2. Germline V gene lookup returns CDR1 SGHRS and CDR2 YFSETQ. Written as DNA, the CDR3 is TGCGCCAGCAGCTTGGCGGGACTAGCGGGAGTCAATGAGCAGTTCTTC. Translating gives CASSLAGLAGVNEQFF.

This clonotype was observed once. The chain combines TRBV5-1 with TRBJ1-4; TRBD1 aligns across 12 bases. V lost 3 bases, J lost 7 bases, and 4 bases stayed unmatched. The CDR3 spans 15 residues. Germline values: CDR1 SGHRS, CDR2 YFSETQ. The CDR3 DNA sequence: TGCGCCAGCAGCTGGGGACAGGGGGCAGGTGAAAAACTGTTTTTT. This gives the protein CASSWGQGAGEKLFF.